The 4 T cell receptor beta chains listed next were all sequenced from one sample in a study of shared clonotypes between healthy human individuals. Naive CD8 cells were CD45RO-negative, positively selected for CCR7, excluding terminally differentiated effector memory CD45RA+ cells. Sequenced by immunoSEQ multiplex PCR; TCRdb stores in-frame clones only, minus some. This repertoire shows around 560,000 clones, approximately 96% found once; its top ten account for about 0.11%. Sequencing was carried out using naive CD8+ T cells sorted from blood. All receptors come from a woman in her 30s in good health.

This chain uses TRBV28 with TRBJ2-5; 7 nucleotides agree with TRBD2. CDR1 and CDR2 (germline): MDHEN, SYDVKM. CDR3 length: 15 residues. V shed 5 bases and J 5 bases; nucleotides not matched to a gene: 11. CDR3 in amino acids: CASSPSGMGGETQYF. The CDR3 DNA reads TGTGCCAGCAGTCCCAGCGGGATGGGCGGGGAGACCCAGTACTTC. The full variable domain, with the rest looked up from reference TRBV28 and TRBJ2-5, is DVKVTQSSRYLVKRTGEKVFLECVQDMDHENMFWYRQDPGLGLRLIYFSYDVKMKEKGDIPEGYSVSREKKERFSLILESASTNQTSMYLCASSPSGMGGETQYFGPGTRLLVL.

The V gene is TRBV27, the J gene TRBJ2-7; 10 bases agree with TRBD1. The CDR3 runs 14 residues. Per germline, CDR1 MNHEY and CDR2 SMNVEV (reference sequence). The J segment lost 5 bases and the V segment lost 3 bases, leaving 4 bases of the junction unmatched. The CDR3 protein is CASSLGQGRDEQYF. CDR3 coding DNA: TGTGCCAGCAGTTTGGGACAGGGGCGGGACGAGCAGTACTTC.

The chain carries TRBV27 and TRBJ2-1; possibly TRBD1 or TRBD2 for D (5 bases each). Germline loops: CDR1 MNHEY, CDR2 SMNVEV (reference sequence). The CDR3 length is 15 residues. The ends were cut back, 4 bases at V and 4 bases at J, with 14 bases in the middle. In DNA, the CDR3 is TGTGCCAGCAGTTCAATCCGGGACCAATACAATGAGCAGTTCTTC. Protein: CASSSIRDQYNEQFF.

The chain carries TRBV6-6 and TRBJ2-3; no clear D. The ends were cut back, 2 bases at V and 4 bases at J, with 7 bases in the middle. The CDR3 runs to 13 residues. Germline CDR1 reads MNHNY; CDR2 reads SVGAGI (reference sequence). CDR3 nucleotide sequence: TGTGCCAGCAGTTACGGTTTCCCAGATACGCAGTATTTT. Amino acids: CASSYGFPDTQYF.